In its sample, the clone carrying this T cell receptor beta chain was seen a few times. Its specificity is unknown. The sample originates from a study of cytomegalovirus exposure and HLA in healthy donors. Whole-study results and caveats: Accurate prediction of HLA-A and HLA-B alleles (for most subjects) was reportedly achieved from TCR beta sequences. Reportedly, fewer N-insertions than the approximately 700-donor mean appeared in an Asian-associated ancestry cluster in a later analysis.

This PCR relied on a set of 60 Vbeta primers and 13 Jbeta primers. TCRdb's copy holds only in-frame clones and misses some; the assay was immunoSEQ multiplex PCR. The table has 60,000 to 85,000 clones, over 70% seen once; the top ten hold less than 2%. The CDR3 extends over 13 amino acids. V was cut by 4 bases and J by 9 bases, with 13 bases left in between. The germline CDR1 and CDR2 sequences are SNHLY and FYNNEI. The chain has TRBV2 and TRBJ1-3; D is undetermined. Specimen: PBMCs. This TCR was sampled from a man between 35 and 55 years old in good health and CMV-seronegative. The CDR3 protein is CASSVSNRGTIYF. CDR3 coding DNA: TGTGCCAGCAGTGTAAGCAACCGGGGCACCATATATTTT.